This entry features one TCR beta chain sequence. As yet, its antigen is unknown. Together with a sample-barcoded 5' primer, a J-beta primer mix was included in a second PCR lasting about 7 to 11 cycles. TCRdb re-derived calls from the 5' RACE reads in MiXCR, one entry per CDR3 protein. The data hold around 800,000 distinct CDR3 sequences, with under 45% observed a single time. The CDR3 runs 12 residues. V was shortened by 2 bases and J by 9 bases, with 8 bases between the two germline ends. Germline CDR1 KGHSH, CDR2 LQKENI. The sample originates from a study of blood T cells in healthy people across ages. Study-wide findings and caveats: There was a strong correlation between TCR beta diversity and naive T cell percentage.

Healthy Caucasian individuals from Russia aged roughly 6 to 100 served as donors. Each donor's blood draw was roughly 10 milliliters of peripheral blood. The chain combines TRBV18 with TRBJ2-1; D remains ambiguous. The clonotype comes from a man aged 55-75 years in good health. The material sequenced was blood. In nucleotides, the CDR3 is TGTGCCAGCTCACCAGGGGTAGCTGAGCAGTTCTTC. It is translated as CASSPGVAEQFF.